The clone carrying this TCR beta chain was counted ten times or more. The data were taken from a study of T cells in Graves' hyperthyroidism and ophthalmopathy. V was pared by 4 bases and J by 4 bases, with 13 bases between. The CDR3 length is 14 residues. CDR1 is MNHEY, CDR2 SVGAGI, per germline. What was amplified from RNA transcripts were TCR beta CDR3 regions. First-round RT-PCR targeting the TCR CDR3 was performed with the HTBI primer set. Using its own MiXCR run on the multiplex PCR reads, TCRdb lists one record per CDR3 protein. The sample records under 250,000 distinct CDR3 sequences, almost 25% being singletons.

The sample comprised blood. The origin of this receptor is a woman between 35 and 50 years old with Graves' ophthalmopathy. The V gene is TRBV6-5, the J gene TRBJ1-1; no reliable D call. The CDR3 sequence is CASSLAREGTEAFF. CDR3 DNA sequence: TGTGCCAGCAGTTTAGCCCGGGAGGGCACTGAAGCTTTCTTT.